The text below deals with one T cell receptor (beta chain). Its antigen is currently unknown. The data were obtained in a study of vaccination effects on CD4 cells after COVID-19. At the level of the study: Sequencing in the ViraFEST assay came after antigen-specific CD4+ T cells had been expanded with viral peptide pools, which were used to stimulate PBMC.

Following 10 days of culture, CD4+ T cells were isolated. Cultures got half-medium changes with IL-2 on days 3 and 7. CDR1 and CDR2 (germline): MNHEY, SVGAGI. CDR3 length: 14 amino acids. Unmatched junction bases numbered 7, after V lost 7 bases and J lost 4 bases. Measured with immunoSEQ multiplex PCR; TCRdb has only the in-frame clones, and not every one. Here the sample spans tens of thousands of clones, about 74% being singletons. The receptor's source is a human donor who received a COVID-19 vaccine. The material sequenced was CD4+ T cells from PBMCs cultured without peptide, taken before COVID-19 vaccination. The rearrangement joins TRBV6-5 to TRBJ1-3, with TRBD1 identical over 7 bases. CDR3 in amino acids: CASTLNRGGNTIYF. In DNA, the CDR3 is TGTGCCAGCACCTTAAACAGGGGAGGAAACACCATATATTTT.